This TCR beta chain comes out of a study of blood T cells in healthy people across ages. About the research overall: About one barcoded beta molecule per two T cells was the capture yield of template switching.

The authors ran a second PCR of about 6 to 11 cycles using a sample-barcoded 5' primer and a J-beta primer mix. TCRdb called the 5' RACE reads again in MiXCR, with one record for every CDR3 protein. The repertoire consists of about 900,000 distinct CDR3 sequences, with approximately 65% occurring once and the leading ten covering 25% to 35%. The CDR3 consists of 16 residues. CDR1 is ENHRY, CDR2 SYGVKD, per germline. Trimming removed 0 bases from V and 2 bases from J, with 11 bases in between. The genes are TRBV10-3 and TRBJ2-1; TRBD2 is a possible D gene (5 bases). The source material was blood. This TCR was sampled from a man younger than 45 in good health. This CDR3 is CAISESLRETYNEQFF. CDR3 nucleotide sequence: TGTGCCATCAGTGAGTCGCTACGGGAAACCTACAATGAGCAGTTCTTC.